One and the same sample provided the 9 T cell receptor beta chains below, sequenced in a study of Ad26.COV2.S vaccination and SARS-CoV-2 variants. Some clones are missing from TCRdb's copy, which holds only in-frame ones; the method was immunoSEQ multiplex PCR. The sample contains 400,000 to 450,000 clones, around 92% of which appear only once. Treatment of the sample: around 19 received Ad26.COV2.S at low or high dose, single or two shots; five or six received placebo; per-sample allocation not given. Samples were taken on day 63 after the first vaccine or placebo injection. The sample here was peripheral blood, taken in a trial of Ad26.COV2.S vaccine versus placebo. These receptors were obtained from a person aged 18-60 years who received the Ad26.COV2.S COVID-19 vaccine or a placebo.

The rearrangement joins TRBV7-9 to TRBJ2-7; 8 bases align to TRBD2. Germline V CDR1 and CDR2: SEHNR, FQNEAQ (reference sequence). The CDR3 has 15 amino acids. Unmatched junction bases numbered 5, after V lost 1 base and J lost 3 bases. In DNA form, the CDR3 reads TGTGCCAGCAGCTTAGTGGCGGGGGGAGGCTACGAGCAGTACTTC. Amino acids: CASSLVAGGGYEQYF.

J is TRBJ2-3 and V is TRBV9; 9 bases match TRBD2. The CDR3 covers 21 residues. Germline CDR1 is SGDLS and CDR2 is YYNGEE. Here the CDR3 reads CAPRDVSGGHPTVTSTDTQYF. As DNA, the CDR3 is TGTGCGCCCAGAGATGTTAGCGGGGGCCATCCGACGGTAACTAGCACAGATACGCAGTATTTT.

The rearrangement joins TRBV9 to TRBJ1-2; 9 positions match TRBD1. V lost 4 bases, J lost 0 bases, and 10 bases stayed unmatched. CDR3 length equals 17 residues. Germline V gene lookup returns CDR1 SGDLS and CDR2 YYNGEE. The CDR3 here is CASSYGTGLESNYGYTF. Written as DNA, the CDR3 is TGTGCCAGCAGCTATGGGACAGGGTTGGAATCTAACTATGGCTACACCTTC.

The V gene is TRBV7-2, the J gene TRBJ2-7; 15 nucleotides align to TRBD2. The germline V gene encodes CDR1 SGHTA and CDR2 FQGNSA. Germline trimming cut 0 bases from V and 0 bases from J; bases unmatched to any gene: 6. The CDR3 is made up of 19 amino acids. The CDR3 reads CASSLAVGTSGGSSYEQYF. As DNA, the CDR3 is TGTGCCAGCAGCTTAGCGGTTGGGACTAGCGGGGGGAGCTCCTACGAGCAGTACTTC.

The V call is TRBV27, the J call TRBJ2-3; D is ambiguous. The germline V and J ends were trimmed by 3 bases and 0 bases, with 22 bases remaining between them. Per the germline V gene, CDR1 is MNHEY and CDR2 is SMNVEV (reference sequence). The CDR3 runs 19 residues. This CDR3 reads CASSFWLGVLPSSTDTQYF. DNA of the CDR3: TGTGCCAGCAGTTTTTGGTTGGGTGTACTACCATCTAGCACAGATACGCAGTATTTT.

The rearrangement links TRBV19 to TRBJ1-1; 8 bases line up with TRBD1. CDR1 and CDR2 (germline): LNHDA, SQIVND (reference sequence). This CDR3 region has 15 residues. Germline trimming cut 7 bases from V and 0 bases from J; bases unmatched to any gene: 7. As DNA, the CDR3 is TGTGCCAGTATAGGGACAGGAGTAATGAACACTGAAGCTTTCTTT. Translating it yields CASIGTGVMNTEAFF.

The rearrangement uses TRBV6-6 and TRBJ1-1; D not certain. CDR1 is MNHNY, CDR2 SVGAGI, per germline (reference sequence). Trimming removed 2 bases from V and 3 bases from J, with 7 bases in between. The CDR3 is 13 amino acids. CDR3 in DNA: TGTGCCAGCAGTTACGGGCGGGACACTGAAGCTTTCTTT. As protein: CASSYGRDTEAFF.

The CDR3 spells CASSLGGGRGPLAGTF. The CDR3 nucleotides are TGTGCCAGCAGCTTAGGGGGGGGACGGGGCCCCCTCGCAGGCACCTTC. The chain is built from TRBV7-9 and TRBJ1-2, with a weak D call TRBD1 (5 bases). V was shortened by 1 base and J by 13 bases, with 25 bases between the two germline ends. The germline V gene has CDR1 SEHNR and CDR2 FQNEAQ (reference sequence). The CDR3 length is 16 residues.

This clone is a singleton in its sample. The chain is built from TRBV12-5 and TRBJ2-1; TRBD2 matches at 10 bases. J lost 6 bases, V lost 2 bases, and 10 bases had no gene match. Per the germline V gene, CDR1 is LGHNT and CDR2 is FRNRAP. The CDR3 is 17 residues long. The CDR3 loop reads CASGLSTSGEFVNEQFF. The CDR3, as DNA: TGTGCTAGTGGTTTGAGCACTAGCGGGGAGTTTGTCAATGAGCAGTTCTTC. Variable domain in full (rest from reference TRBV12-5 and TRBJ2-1): DARVTQTPRHKVTEMGQEVTMRCQPILGHNTVFWYRQTMMQGLELLAYFRNRAPLDDSGMPKDRFSAEMPDATLATLKIQPSEPRDSAVYFCASGLSTSGEFVNEQFFGPGTRLTVL.